The clone carrying this TCR beta chain is judged large. Antigen: not known. Live CD3+CD8+TCRalphabeta+ cells were sorted into four subsets by PD-1 and/or TIGIT. These data are taken from a study of circulating CD8 cells and anti-PD-1 response in melanoma. Study information: About 50% of the 13 melanoma patients received first-line anti-PD-1 therapy. Non-responders showed stable or progressive disease; responders showed complete or partial response.

V shed 7 bases and J 1 base; nucleotides not matched to a gene: 8. The CDR3 runs to 16 residues. CDR1 and CDR2 (germline): SNHLY, FYNNEI. The study, taken as a whole, reports: Under 7.5% of TRB clonotypes were shared between subsets at M1. TIGIT repertoires were least diverse, DNEG repertoires most diverse.

TCR libraries were prepared from approximately 15 ng of total RNA with the QIAseq Immune Repertoire TCR panel. TCRdb reanalysed the reads using MiXCR and keeps one entry per CDR3 protein. The sample gives just under 700 distinct CDR3 sequences, 6.5% to 8.5% of which show up once; 55% to 60% is in the top ten. The sequencing used CD8+ T cells from PBMCs, collected at baseline or after one month of anti-PD-1 therapy (not recorded which). The rearrangement joins TRBV2 to TRBJ2-2; 8 nucleotides agree with TRBD1. The sequence was collected from a human donor with melanoma. The CDR3 sequence: CASTHRTGRNTGELFF. CDR3 bases: TGTGCCAGCACACATCGGACAGGGAGGAACACCGGGGAGCTGTTTTTT.